This TCR beta chain stems from a study of cytomegalovirus exposure and HLA in healthy donors. The donors were part of the validation cohort, which consisted of more than 90 subjects and was separate from the first cohort of 670 or so subjects. This CDR3 region has 14 residues. The germline CDR1 and CDR2 sequences are SGHAT and FQNNGV. V was clipped by 5 bases and J by 4 bases; unmatched bases: 6. Assay used: immunoSEQ multiplex PCR; TCRdb lists only in-frame clones, some missing. The sample consists of about 78,000 clones, 95% to 97% of them appearing once. This TCR was sampled from a man in his late teens or twenties in good health and CMV-seropositive. Material: PBMCs. V is TRBV11-2 and J is TRBJ2-7; 9 positions agree with TRBD1. The CDR3 DNA is TGTGCCAGCAGCATAGGGACAGGGTATTACGAGCAGTACTTC. It translates to CASSIGTGYYEQYF.